The T cell receptor beta chain described here comes from a study of shared clonotypes between healthy human individuals. General study findings and limits: A handful of donors had approximately 4.6% of their naive CD4 clonotypes in common.

The CDR3 consists of 14 residues. Trimming removed 4 bases at V and 8 bases at J, with 13 bases between. Looked up from germline, CDR1 is SGHNT and CDR2 is YYREEE (reference sequence). The data were produced by immunoSEQ multiplex PCR, yet TCRdb's version contains in-frame clones alone and is incomplete. The table records about 2 million clones, over 85% of them present only once. The naive CD8 subset, CD45RO-negative cells positively selected for CCR7, excluded terminally differentiated effector memory CD45RA+ cells. In the case of this clone: Antigen specificity is unknown.

V and J are TRBV5-4 and TRBJ1-6, with D perhaps TRBD1 (6 bases). The TCR comes from a man aged 18 to 30 in good health. Sample: naive CD8+ T cells sorted from blood. CDR3 loop: CASSMTGVDSPLHF. CDR3 in DNA: TGTGCCAGCAGCATGACAGGAGTCGATTCACCCCTCCACTTT.